This T cell receptor beta chain came from a study of PD-L1 blockade in urothelial cancer. For the study at large: The year 2014 saw patients start atezolizumab, 1,200 mg intravenously every 3 weeks. A median roughly 150,000 T cells were found in blood samples.

Study-wide results and limits: Enhanced expansion of tumor-associated blood clones at 3 weeks characterized durable-benefit patients. Below-median pretreatment blood TCR clonality was a predictor of better survival.

Sample time point: peripheral blood 6 weeks after treatment start. This clone was found once. The target antigen is unknown. CDR3 length: 15 residues. Trimming shortened V by 5 bases and J by 5 bases, and 19 bases separated the two germline ends. CDR1 MNHEY and CDR2 SVGAGI come from the germline V gene. TCRdb's copy holds only in-frame clones and misses some; the assay was immunoSEQ multiplex PCR. The sample has 41,000 or so clones, around 83% seen once; the top ten hold 2.6%. This specimen consisted of PBMCs, obtained around atezolizumab (anti-PD-L1) treatment. The receptor's source is a man in his 70s with urothelial cancer. The rearrangement uses TRBV6-5 and TRBJ2-7; tentatively, D is TRBD2 (6 bases). The CDR3 region is CASSTPSGASNEQYF. The CDR3 region has the DNA TGTGCCAGCAGTACCCCCTCGGGAGCTAGCAACGAGCAGTACTTC.